The 22 T cell receptor beta chains reported below all come from one sample, sequenced in a study of T-cell reconstitution after alpha-beta-depleted transplantation in children. Preparation of the TCRbeta library involved a method that used unique molecular identifiers. TCRdb itself ran the PCR reads through MiXCR, one entry per CDR3 protein. The repertoire has about 610,000 distinct CDR3 sequences, 8% to 11% of them found once; the top ten carry roughly 4%. The sample was PBMCs from the stem cell graft donor, taken from the stem cell graft. These receptors were taken from a human donor who donated a stem cell graft to a child with acute myeloid leukemia.

The chain joins TRBV25-1 to TRBJ1-1; possible D gene TRBD1, 5 bases. V was cut by 1 base and J by 1 base, with 10 bases left in between. Germline values: CDR1 MGHDK, CDR2 SYGVNS. The length of the CDR3 is 15 residues. CDR3 DNA: TGTGCCAGCAGTGAATCAGGGCATACGAACACTGAAGCTTTCTTT. It codes for CASSESGHTNTEAFF. Full variable domain (outside the CDR3, taken from reference TRBV25-1 and TRBJ1-1): EADIYQTPRYLVIGTGKKITLECSQTMGHDKMYWYQQDPGMELHLIHYSYGVNSTEKGDLSSESTVSRIRTEHFPLTLESARPSHTSQYLCASSESGHTNTEAFFGQGTRLTVV.

This clonotype was recorded many times. The chain employs TRBV12-3 or TRBV12-4 and TRBJ2-1; 7 nucleotides line up with TRBD2. Trimming cost V 5 bases and J 10 bases; bases outside gene matches: 20. The CDR3 extends over 17 amino acids. The DNA of the CDR3 is TGTGCCAGCAGTGGCGCCGGGGCTAGCGGTTCTCTTGGGGAGCAGTTCTTC. Amino acid sequence: CASSGAGASGSLGEQFF.

This clonotype was detected many times. V and J are TRBV12-3 or TRBV12-4 and TRBJ2-3; 9 nucleotides line up with TRBD2. The CDR3 totals 22 residues. V shed 3 bases and J 4 bases; nucleotides not matched to a gene: 26. The CDR3 DNA follows: TGTGCCAGCAGTTTCTCTAAATTGCGGCTAGCGGGGACGGCTGAGGACTCAGATACGCAGTATTTT. It codes for CASSFSKLRLAGTAEDSDTQYF.

The chain uses TRBV5-1 and TRBJ2-1, with D possibly being TRBD2 (5 bases). V lost 5 bases and J lost 8, with 23 bases in between. Looked up from germline, CDR1 is SGHRS and CDR2 is YFSETQ. The CDR3 totals 16 residues. The CDR3: CASSPIASGGPHEQFF. CDR3 coding DNA: TGCGCCAGCAGTCCAATCGCCAGCGGAGGCCCTCATGAGCAGTTCTTC.

There are a few counts of this clonotype. The chain couples TRBV20-1 to TRBJ2-5; TRBD2 matches at 11 bases. V was pared by 7 bases and J by 4 bases, with 8 bases of the junction left unmatched. This CDR3 contains 14 residues. Germline CDR1 DFQATT, CDR2 SNEGSKA (reference sequence). Here the CDR3 reads CSGGTSGSRETQYF. DNA for the CDR3: TGCAGTGGAGGCACTAGCGGGAGTCGAGAGACCCAGTACTTC.

This chain connects TRBV29-1 to TRBJ1-2, with D unclear. In germline, CDR1 is SQVTM, CDR2 ANQGSEA. The CDR3 contains 13 residues. The V and J ends lost 7 bases and 0 bases respectively, with 12 bases between them. The CDR3 is CSATTQPNYGYTF. DNA of the CDR3: TGCAGCGCCACGACCCAACCTAACTATGGCTACACCTTC.

This clonotype occurred a few times. The genes are TRBV12-3 or TRBV12-4 and TRBJ1-1, with 10 bases lining up with TRBD1. Trimming at V came to 4 bases and at J to 3 bases, leaving 5 bases not matched to a gene. This CDR3 is built from 15 residues. The CDR3 loop is CASSSRDRGHTEAFF. In DNA, the CDR3 is TGTGCCAGCAGTTCTCGGGACAGGGGACACACTGAAGCTTTCTTT.

The J gene is TRBJ2-5, the V gene TRBV5-1, with TRBD2 matching 10 bases. This CDR3 has 15 residues. After removal of 6 bases from V and 4 bases from J, the junction contained 9 bases not matched to a gene. Per the germline V gene, CDR1 is SGHRS and CDR2 is YFSETQ. The CDR3 DNA is TGCGCCAGCATTCCAGCGGGAGGGCCCTCAGAGACCCAGTACTTC. This codes for CASIPAGGPSETQYF.

This clonotype was seen a few times. The chain recombines TRBV7-8 with TRBJ2-3, with 7 nucleotides matching TRBD1. Unmatched junction bases numbered 4, after V lost 5 bases and J lost 5 bases. The germline V gene has CDR1 SGHVS and CDR2 FQNEAQ. The CDR3 is 13 amino acids. The CDR3 DNA sequence: TGTGCCAGCAGCATCGACAGGGAAGATACGCAGTATTTT. It translates to CASSIDREDTQYF.

This chain links TRBV20-1 with TRBJ1-5; no firm D call. Germline CDR1 DFQATT, CDR2 SNEGSKA (reference sequence). CDR3 length equals 12 residues. V shed 3 bases and J shed 3 bases, with 6 bases lying between them. The CDR3, as DNA: TGCAGTGCTAGCGATTCCAATCAGCCCCAGCATTTT. Protein: CSASDSNQPQHF.

This clonotype was found many times. The chain carries TRBV6-5 and TRBJ2-3; TRBD1 or TRBD2 may be the D gene (5 bases each). Trimming took 6 bases from V and 1 from J, leaving 5 bases between them. Per germline, CDR1 MNHEY and CDR2 SVGAGI. The CDR3 has 12 amino acids. CDR3 in DNA: TGTGCCAGCAGGGGGGGCACAGATACGCAGTATTTT. Protein sequence: CASRGGTDTQYF.

V usage is TRBV2 and J usage is TRBJ1-1; D remains unclear. This CDR3 region has 15 residues. Looked up from germline, CDR1 is SNHLY and CDR2 is FYNNEI. The V gene lost 1 base and the J gene lost 1 base, with 10 bases spanning the gap. CDR3 loop: CASSEGGVANTEAFF. The CDR3 nucleotides are TGTGCCAGCAGTGAAGGAGGCGTCGCGAACACTGAAGCTTTCTTT.

This clonotype has only a few counts. The gene calls are TRBV30 and TRBJ2-7; TRBD2 matches at 11 bases. Germline V gene data show CDR1 as GTSNPN and CDR2 as SVGIG (reference sequence). Trimming cost V 0 bases and J 3 bases; bases outside gene matches: 1. The CDR3 contains 14 residues. In nucleotides, the CDR3 is TGTGCCTGGAGTGTACTAGCGGGAGACTACGAGCAGTACTTC. Amino acids: CAWSVLAGDYEQYF. Filled out from reference TRBV30 and TRBJ2-7, the complete variable domain reads SQTIHQWPATLVQPVGSPLSLECTVEGTSNPNLYWYRQAAGRGLQLLFYSVGIGQISSEVPQNLSASRPQDRQFILSSKKLLLSDSGFYLCAWSVLAGDYEQYFGPGTRLTVT.

The V call is TRBV7-6, the J call TRBJ1-5; TRBD1 matches 11 bases. The V segment lost 5 bases and the J segment 5 bases; nucleotides outside the gene matches: 5. Germline-derived CDR1 and CDR2 are SGHVS and FNYEAQ. The CDR3 sequence is 15 residues long. CDR3 bases: TGTGCCAGCAGCCCCTGGACAGGGGGCCATCAGCCCCAGCATTTT. Amino acid sequence: CASSPWTGGHQPQHF.

In the case of this clonotype: The germline gene is not matched at one end of the junction; a read error may be the cause. The gene calls are TRBV7-7 and TRBJ2-1; no firm D call. The CDR3 is made up of 15 amino acids. Germline V gene sequence: CDR1 SSHAT, CDR2 FNYEAQ (reference sequence). The CDR3 here is CASSPGQASYNEQFF. DNA of the CDR3: TGTGCTAGCAGCCCAGGTCAGGCCTCCTACAATGAGCAGTTCTTC.

The chain has TRBV13 and TRBJ1-1, with D tentatively TRBD1 (5 bases). V was clipped by 1 base and J by 3 bases, with 9 bases between them. The germline V gene encodes CDR1 PRHDT and CDR2 FYEKMQ (reference sequence). CDR3 size: 14 residues. The CDR3, as DNA: TGTGCCAGCAGCTTAGTAAGGGGATACACTGAAGCTTTCTTT. As protein: CASSLVRGYTEAFF.

Only a few counts were recorded for this clonotype. The gene calls are TRBV20-1 and TRBJ2-1; D is perhaps TRBD2 (6 bases). V lost 3 bases and J lost 4, with 16 bases in between. CDR3 length: 15 residues. Per germline, CDR1 DFQATT and CDR2 SNEGSKA (reference sequence). The CDR3 region has the DNA TGCAGTGCTAGGACTAGACGCCGCTTATACAATGAGCAGTTCTTC. Its protein is CSARTRRRLYNEQFF.

The V call is TRBV20-1, the J call TRBJ2-7; 9 bases line up with TRBD1. The V gene end was trimmed by 3 bases and the J gene end by 3 bases; junction bases not matched to a gene: 6. Germline V gives CDR1 DFQATT, CDR2 SNEGSKA (reference sequence). The CDR3 loop spans 14 amino acids. CDR3 sequence (DNA): TGCAGTGCTAGCCTGACAGGGGGAGGCTACGAGCAGTACTTC. This sequence encodes CSASLTGGGYEQYF.

The chain has TRBV12-3 or TRBV12-4 and TRBJ2-7; tentatively, D is TRBD2 (5 bases). This CDR3 region has 13 residues. V was cut by 6 bases and J by 2 bases, with 11 bases left in between. CDR3 DNA sequence: TGTGCCAGCAGCCTCGAGAGGGCCTACGAGCAGTACTTC. Translation: CASSLERAYEQYF.

In its sample, this clonotype was seen many times. The V gene is TRBV29-1, the J gene TRBJ2-1, with D uncertain. This CDR3 is built from 11 residues. The V end was cut by 5 bases, the J end by 10 bases, with 12 bases between. Germline assignment: CDR1 SQVTM and CDR2 ANQGSEA. CDR3: CSVRPLEEQFF. CDR3 DNA sequence: TGCAGCGTTAGACCCCTCGAAGAGCAGTTCTTC.

This CDR3 reads CASSAKQGLSGANVLTF. In nucleotides, the CDR3 is TGCGCCAGCAGCGCAAAACAGGGTCTTTCTGGGGCCAACGTCCTGACTTTC. The V and J genes are TRBV5-1 and TRBJ2-6; tentative D call: TRBD1 (6 bases). CDR1 is SGHRS and CDR2 is YFSETQ in the germline V gene. Trimming left V 4 bases short and J 1 base short, with 15 bases between. This CDR3 has 17 residues. Based on the CDR3 plus reference TRBV5-1 and TRBJ2-6, the full variable domain is KAGVTQTPRYLIKTRGQQVTLSCSPISGHRSVSWYQQTPGQGLQFLFEYFSETQRNKGNFPGRFSGRQFSNSRSEMNVSTLELGDSALYLCASSAKQGLSGANVLTFGAGSRLTVL.

This clonotype occurred a few times. The genes are TRBV20-1 and TRBJ2-2; 7 bases line up with TRBD2. The CDR3 runs 16 residues. Germline V gene sequence: CDR1 DFQATT, CDR2 SNEGSKA (reference sequence). The trim removed 0 bases at V and 6 bases at J, leaving 10 bases unmatched. In nucleotides, the CDR3 is TGCAGTGCTAGAGATCTCGGCGGGAGTGGCGCCGGGGAGCTGTTTTTT. Translated: CSARDLGGSGAGELFF.